Below, 16 T cell receptor beta chains from the same sample are listed, as sequenced in a study of blood T cell repertoires in COVID-19. Sequencing was performed with immunoSEQ multiplex PCR; in TCRdb, only in-frame clones are kept and a portion is missing. The sample holds about 320,000 clones, over 85% seen once. Sequenced material: peripheral blood. These receptors all stem from a woman in her 30s with COVID-19, enrolled during active disease.

V gene TRBV29-1 combines with J gene TRBJ1-1; 9 positions match TRBD1. The germline V gene has CDR1 SQVTM and CDR2 ANQGSEA. This CDR3 is built from 12 residues. V lost 5 bases, J lost 3 bases, and 1 base stayed unmatched. CDR3 sequence reads: CSVWTGDTEAFF. The CDR3 DNA sequence: TGCAGCGTTTGGACAGGGGACACTGAAGCTTTCTTT.

The rearrangement joins TRBV6-5 to TRBJ2-3; D not certain. Germline values: CDR1 MNHEY, CDR2 SVGAGI. The CDR3 runs 12 residues. The germline V and J ends were trimmed by 4 bases and 6 bases, with 8 bases remaining between them. The CDR3 sequence: CASSSLRDTQYF. Written as DNA, the CDR3 is TGTGCCAGCAGTTCCCTTCGGGATACGCAGTATTTT.

The chain employs TRBV2 and TRBJ1-5; D is unresolved. The germline V gene has CDR1 SNHLY and CDR2 FYNNEI. Trimming stripped 5 bases from V and 0 bases from J, with 11 bases between. The CDR3 has 15 residues. CDR3: CASSRAGYSNQPQHF. CDR3 in DNA: TGTGCCAGCAGTCGAGCTGGTTATAGCAATCAGCCCCAGCATTTT. The complete variable domain, with remaining parts taken from reference TRBV2 and TRBJ1-5, reads EPEVTQTPSHQVTQMGQEVILRCVPISNHLYFYWYRQILGQKVEFLVSFYNNEISEKSEIFDDQFSVERPDGSNFTLKIRSTKLEDSAMYFCASSRAGYSNQPQHFGDGTRLSIL.

The genes are TRBV15 and TRBJ1-1, with a tentative D call TRBD1 (5 bases). The CDR3 loop spans 15 amino acids. Trimming cost V 5 bases and J 2 bases, with 15 bases left between them. The germline gives CDR1 LNHNV, CDR2 YYDKDF (reference sequence). The CDR3 DNA is TGTGCCACCAGCCCTTCAGGGTCCAGAAACACTGAAGCTTTCTTT. It encodes CATSPSGSRNTEAFF.

The J gene is TRBJ2-1, the V gene TRBV28; 8 nucleotides line up with TRBD1. The CDR3 loop spans 15 amino acids. Per germline, CDR1 MDHEN and CDR2 SYDVKM. J was trimmed by 1 base and V by 3 bases; bases with no gene match: 2. CDR3 sequence reads: CASSFRGLSYNEQFF. The CDR3 bases are TGTGCCAGCAGTTTCAGGGGGCTTTCCTACAATGAGCAGTTCTTC.

J is TRBJ2-7 and V is TRBV19; TRBD1 matches 8 bases. Germline V gives CDR1 LNHDA, CDR2 SQIVND (reference sequence). This CDR3 region has 15 residues. The ends lost 3 bases at V and 3 bases at J; junction bases unmatched: 7. CDR3 sequence (DNA): TGTGCCAGTAGTATCGTATCAGGGGGCGGCTACGAGCAGTACTTC. Translated: CASSIVSGGGYEQYF.

The genes are TRBV18 and TRBJ2-7, with 8 positions matching TRBD1. This CDR3 region has 17 residues. V shed 4 bases, J shed 3 bases, and the junction held 14 bases outside the gene matches. Germline CDR1 and CDR2: KGHSH and LQKENI. This chain's CDR3 is CASSQLRTGKPYYEQYF. CDR3 DNA sequence: TGTGCCAGCTCACAACTGAGGACAGGGAAACCCTACTACGAGCAGTACTTC.

This clone was detected ten times or more. V usage is TRBV5-4 and J usage is TRBJ1-1; D ambiguous. The germline V gene encodes CDR1 SGHNT and CDR2 YYREEE (reference sequence). The length of the CDR3 is 16 residues. V dropped 0 bases and J dropped 8 bases, with 20 bases sitting between them. The CDR3 region has the DNA TGTGCCAGCAGCTTGGATTTGAGTCGGGAGGACCTAGAAGCTTTCTTT. This encodes CASSLDLSREDLEAFF. Supplemented by reference TRBV5-4 and TRBJ1-1, the full variable domain reads ETGVTQSPTHLIKTRGQQVTLRCSSQSGHNTVSWYQQALGQGPQFIFQYYREEENGRGNFPPRFSGLQFPNYSSELNVNALELDDSALYLCASSLDLSREDLEAFFGQGTRLTVV.

The chain has TRBV3-1 (or the pseudogene TRBV3-2) and TRBJ2-3, with a weak D call TRBD2 (5 bases). Looked up from germline, CDR1 is LGHDT and CDR2 is YNNKEL (reference sequence). The germline V and J ends were trimmed by 4 bases and 0 bases, with 14 bases remaining between them. This CDR3 comprises 16 residues. The CDR3 coding sequence is TGTGCCAGCAGCCGTACGACGGGATCTAGCACAGATACGCAGTATTTT. Translation gives CASSRTTGSSTDTQYF.

The chain combines TRBV10-2 with TRBJ1-2, with 7 bases fitting TRBD1. This CDR3 is built from 14 residues. With V trimmed by 4 bases and J by 3 bases, 5 bases remained unmatched. The germline V gene encodes CDR1 WSHSY and CDR2 SAAADI. CDR3 in amino acids: CASSARGHDYGYTF. The CDR3 DNA reads TGCGCCAGCAGTGCTAGGGGGCATGACTATGGCTACACCTTC.

The chain has TRBV19 and TRBJ1-2, with D hard to call. Between the trimmed V and J ends, which lost 7 bases and 2 bases, there was a span of 5 bases. The CDR3 spans 11 residues. Germline lookup yields CDR1 LNHDA and CDR2 SQIVND (reference sequence). In nucleotides, the CDR3 is TGTGCCAGTAACGGGAACTATGGCTACACCTTC. The encoded protein is CASNGNYGYTF.

The gene calls are TRBV14 and TRBJ2-7; tentative D call: TRBD1 (6 bases). Germline CDR1 SGHDN, CDR2 FVKESK. Trimming shortened V by 0 bases and J by 5 bases, and 20 bases separated the two germline ends. The CDR3 has 17 residues. CDR3 nucleotide sequence: TGTGCCAGCAGCCAAGATAGGATGAACAGGGTAGTCAACGAGCAGTACTTC. Amino acid sequence: CASSQDRMNRVVNEQYF.

The V and J genes are TRBV19 and TRBJ2-7, with a weak D call TRBD1 (5 bases). This CDR3 region has 14 residues. Germline values: CDR1 LNHDA, CDR2 SQIVND (reference sequence). The V gene lost 3 bases and the J gene lost 5 bases, with 14 bases spanning the gap. This CDR3 reads CASSIGQGNDEQYF. The CDR3 coding sequence is TGTGCCAGTAGTATCGGGCAGGGCAACGACGAGCAGTACTTC.

The V gene is TRBV30, the J gene TRBJ1-1; perhaps TRBD1 as D (6 bases). V was trimmed by 1 base and J by 3 bases, leaving 15 bases between them. CDR1 GTSNPN and CDR2 SVGIG come from the germline V gene (reference sequence). CDR3 length equals 15 residues. The CDR3, as DNA: TGTGCCTGGAGTGGAGAACAGGGCAAGTACACTGAAGCTTTCTTT. The encoded protein is CAWSGEQGKYTEAFF. Based on the CDR3 plus reference TRBV30 and TRBJ1-1, the full variable domain is SQTIHQWPATLVQPVGSPLSLECTVEGTSNPNLYWYRQAAGRGLQLLFYSVGIGQISSEVPQNLSASRPQDRQFILSSKKLLLSDSGFYLCAWSGEQGKYTEAFFGQGTRLTVV.

The chain carries TRBV11-2 and TRBJ1-2; a weak D match, TRBD1 (6 bases). The V gene lost 4 bases and the J gene lost 4 bases, with 13 bases spanning the gap. This CDR3 has 14 amino acids. Germline V gives CDR1 SGHAT, CDR2 FQNNGV. CDR3 residues: CASSSQGRGYGYTF. In DNA, the CDR3 is TGTGCCAGCAGCTCACAGGGACGGGGCTATGGCTACACCTTC.

This clone was observed once. The chain recombines TRBV5-4 with TRBJ2-1; D possibly corresponds to TRBD2 (7 bases). This CDR3 is built from 13 residues. Germline V gene sequence: CDR1 SGHNT, CDR2 YYREEE (reference sequence). The ends were cut back, 5 bases at V and 9 bases at J, with 15 bases in the middle. The CDR3, as DNA: TGTGCCAGCAGACGAGGGGGGGCCATTGAGCAGTTCTTC. Protein sequence: CASRRGGAIEQFF.